The 18 T cell receptor beta chains below were found in one sample sequenced in a study of regulatory T cells in long-lasting Graves disease (dated by TCRdb to the early 2020s). The receptor library was made with multiplex PCR. Sequencing instrument: Illumina HiSeq 4000. To build TCR beta libraries, CDR3 regions were amplified by Arm-PCR using iRepertoire HTBI primers. Starting from the raw public reads, TCRdb applied fastp trimming at Q25, assembled clones with MiXCR and retained in-frame beta chains. Every distinct CDR3 protein forms one entry, paired with its most common genes and DNA. This sample has approximately 400,000 distinct CDR3 sequences in its table, and approximately 12% of those were observed once. The top ten constitute about 19% of the sample. The sample's time point label, decoded: newly diagnosed GD, antithyroid drugs for less than 3 months. For both TCR sequencing and RNA sequencing, RNA was extracted from PBMCs in TRIzol.

The same sample was also used in a study of T cells in Graves' hyperthyroidism and ophthalmopathy.

Sequenced here: peripheral blood mononuclear cells (PBMCs), sampled at new diagnosis, from a patient treated with antithyroid drugs. The receptors were gathered from a woman aged 18-29 years with Graves disease. Donor details come from another sample of the same person, matched by shared clones.

Ten or more counts support this clonotype. J is TRBJ1-2 and V is TRBV5-6, with TRBD1 matching 9 bases. This CDR3 is 14 amino acids long. Germline V lookup: CDR1 SGHDT, CDR2 YYEEEE. J was trimmed by 6 bases and V by 4 bases; bases with no gene match: 7. This chain's CDR3 is CASSVQGASDGYTF. The CDR3 region has the DNA TGTGCCAGCAGCGTACAGGGGGCAAGCGATGGCTACACCTTC.

The CDR3 sequence is CSVERTGYYTEAFF. The CDR3 DNA is TGCAGCGTTGAGCGAACAGGCTACTACACTGAAGCTTTCTTT. This chain links TRBV29-1 with TRBJ1-1, with D tentatively TRBD1 (5 bases). The CDR3 loop spans 14 amino acids. CDR1 is SQVTM and CDR2 is ANQGSEA in the germline V gene. V lost 3 bases and J lost 3, with 14 bases in between. Using reference TRBV29-1 and TRBJ1-1 for the parts outside the CDR3, the full variable domain is SAVISQKPSRDICQRGTSLTIQCQVDSQVTMMFWYRQQPGQSLTLIATANQGSEATYESGFVIDKFPISRPNLTFSTLTVSNMSPEDSSIYLCSVERTGYYTEAFFGQGTRLTVV.

This clonotype was counted between two and nine times. The chain links TRBV20-1 to TRBJ2-1; 7 bases line up with TRBD2. CDR1 is DFQATT, CDR2 SNEGSKA, per germline (reference sequence). The CDR3 has 18 residues. Germline trimming cut 0 bases from V and 4 bases from J; bases unmatched to any gene: 15. CDR3 DNA: TGCAGTGCTAGAGATCTCGAATTGTGGCAGGGAGGGTACAATGAGCAGTTCTTC. This translates into CSARDLELWQGGYNEQFF.

This clonotype was recorded many times. This chain connects TRBV2 to TRBJ2-3; the match to TRBD2 covers 10 bases. V shed 4 bases and J 2 bases; nucleotides not matched to a gene: 3. The CDR3 contains 15 residues. Per germline, CDR1 SNHLY and CDR2 FYNNEI. Written as DNA, the CDR3 is TGTGCCAGCAGTGGACTAGCGGGCTTCACAGATACGCAGTATTTT. Translated: CASSGLAGFTDTQYF.

Ten or more counts support this clonotype. This chain joins TRBV11-2 and TRBJ2-1, with 11 positions matching TRBD1. The CDR3 is made up of 14 amino acids. Germline V gene sequence: CDR1 SGHAT, CDR2 FQNNGV. J gave up 7 bases and V 5 bases, and 4 bases lay outside the gene matches. In DNA, the CDR3 is TGTGCCAGCAGCGTCGGACAGGGGGCGAATGAGCAGTTCTTC. Amino acids: CASSVGQGANEQFF.

In its sample, this clonotype was seen many times. V and J are TRBV7-8 and TRBJ2-5; possible D gene TRBD2, 5 bases. Germline assignment: CDR1 SGHVS and CDR2 FQNEAQ. V shed 1 base and J shed 5 bases, with 14 bases lying between them. The CDR3 extends over 15 amino acids. The CDR3 sequence: CASSLEPGRGETQYF. DNA for the CDR3: TGTGCCAGCAGCTTAGAACCGGGTCGAGGGGAGACCCAGTACTTC.

The chain has TRBV6-2 or TRBV6-3 and TRBJ2-7, with 8 positions matching TRBD1. After removal of 6 bases from V and 4 bases from J, the junction contained 11 bases not matched to a gene. This CDR3 has 15 residues. Per germline, CDR1 MNHEY and CDR2 SVGEGT. The CDR3 here is CASSTDRGLRYEQYV. The CDR3 DNA reads TGTGCCAGCAGCACCGACAGGGGTTTGAGGTACGAGCAGTACGTC.

This clonotype was observed at least ten times. The gene calls are TRBV10-3 and TRBJ2-5; D perhaps matches TRBD2 (6 bases). The CDR3 is 13 residues long. Germline V CDR1 and CDR2: ENHRY, SYGVKD. Between the trimmed V and J ends, which lost 3 bases and 5 bases, there was a span of 10 bases. The CDR3 nucleotides read TGTGCCATCAGTGATAGCGGCCCGGAGACCCAGTACTTC. This translates into CAISDSGPETQYF.

In its sample, this clonotype was seen many times. The chain links TRBV7-9 to TRBJ2-3; D perhaps matches TRBD1 (6 bases). The CDR3 covers 15 residues. The germline V gene encodes CDR1 SEHNR and CDR2 FQNEAQ (reference sequence). V was trimmed by 1 base and J by 2 bases, leaving 10 bases between them. CDR3 loop: CASSLGTAPTDTQYF. The CDR3 region has the DNA TGTGCCAGCAGCTTAGGGACAGCTCCCACAGATACGCAGTATTTT.

This clonotype was counted only a few times. The V and J genes are TRBV27 and TRBJ2-7; D might be TRBD1 or TRBD2, each matching 5 bases. V lost 6 bases, J lost 7 bases, and 19 bases lay in between. Germline CDR1 and CDR2: MNHEY and SMNVEV (reference sequence). The length of the CDR3 is 14 residues. The CDR3 reads CASSLRGVTGEQYF. CDR3 nucleotide sequence: TGTGCCAGCAGCCTAAGGGGAGTAACGGGAGAGCAGTACTTC.

The chain combines TRBV25-1 with TRBJ2-5, with unresolved D. This CDR3 is built from 13 residues. Germline V lookup: CDR1 MGHDK, CDR2 SYGVNS. The germline V and J ends were trimmed by 6 bases and 2 bases, with 10 bases remaining between them. In DNA form, the CDR3 reads TGTGCCAGCAGCCCGGTTTGGCAAGAGACCCAGTACTTC. As protein: CASSPVWQETQYF.

This clonotype was seen repeatedly, ten times or more. This chain links TRBV2 with TRBJ2-2; D is undetermined. CDR3 length equals 14 residues. CDR1 is SNHLY, CDR2 FYNNEI, per germline. The V and J ends lost 7 bases and 2 bases respectively, with 11 bases between them. CDR3 loop: CASTYSLNTGELFF. As DNA, the CDR3 is TGTGCCAGCACGTACAGCCTTAACACCGGGGAGCTGTTTTTT.

Note on this clonotype: A much larger clone is a single base away; this may be a read error. This rearrangement joins TRBV28 to TRBJ2-5, with D uncertain. V lost 3 bases, J lost 2 bases, and 13 bases lay in between. Per the germline V gene, CDR1 is MDHEN and CDR2 is SYDVKM. The CDR3 loop spans 15 amino acids. CDR3 region: CASSFATAKQETQYF. The DNA for the CDR3 is TGTGCCAGCAGTTTTGCTACAGCGAAACAAGAGACCCAGTACTTC.

This clonotype was observed many times. The rearrangement uses TRBV7-2 and TRBJ2-5; D may be TRBD2 (5 bases). This CDR3 is 12 amino acids long. V was clipped by 4 bases and J by 5 bases, with 8 bases between them. Germline CDR1 SGHTA, CDR2 FQGNSA. CDR3 region: CASSSPGETQYF. CDR3 nucleotides: TGTGCCAGCAGCTCGCCGGGGGAGACCCAGTACTTC.

The genes are TRBV3-1 and TRBJ2-3, with a possible D match to TRBD1 (6 bases). V shed 3 bases and J shed 8 bases, with 24 bases lying between them. Germline values: CDR1 LGHDT, CDR2 YNNKEL (reference sequence). CDR3 size: 17 residues. CDR3: CASSHTLTHRAVVTQYF. CDR3 nucleotide sequence: TGTGCCAGCAGCCACACATTAACGCACAGGGCTGTAGTTACGCAGTATTTT.

The gene calls are TRBV2 and TRBJ1-2, with TRBD1 identical over 8 bases. V gave up 6 bases and J gave up 2 bases; unmatched junction bases: 8. This CDR3 has 15 residues. CDR1 is SNHLY and CDR2 is FYNNEI in the germline V gene. The CDR3 region is CASRGSRGQNYGYTF. CDR3 nucleotide sequence: TGTGCCAGCAGGGGTTCCAGGGGGCAGAACTATGGCTACACCTTC.

A note on this clonotype: A read error is possible here, since a much larger clone lies one base away. This chain uses TRBV4-3 with TRBJ1-2; TRBD1 matches at 8 bases. The CDR3 sequence is 18 residues long. The V gene's germline CDR1 is LGHNA and CDR2 YSLEER. The CDR3: CASGQEAWDRRRNYGYTF. In nucleotides, the CDR3 is TGCGCCAGCGGCCAAGAAGCCTGGGACAGGAGACGTAACTATGGCTACACCTTC.

This clonotype has a count of ten or more. Lacking the conserved final phenylalanine or tryptophan, this CDR3 likely reflects a read error. No DNA is shown, since the ends of the CDR3 on it are uncertain; the CDR3 is the one TCRdb lists. CDR3 sequence reads: CASSLTDGASGSI. The chain recombines TRBV7-2 with TRBJ2-1; the table calls TRBD2, which could not be checked here. The CDR3 totals 13 residues, both ends included. Germline V gene data show CDR1 as SGHTA and CDR2 as FQGNSA.